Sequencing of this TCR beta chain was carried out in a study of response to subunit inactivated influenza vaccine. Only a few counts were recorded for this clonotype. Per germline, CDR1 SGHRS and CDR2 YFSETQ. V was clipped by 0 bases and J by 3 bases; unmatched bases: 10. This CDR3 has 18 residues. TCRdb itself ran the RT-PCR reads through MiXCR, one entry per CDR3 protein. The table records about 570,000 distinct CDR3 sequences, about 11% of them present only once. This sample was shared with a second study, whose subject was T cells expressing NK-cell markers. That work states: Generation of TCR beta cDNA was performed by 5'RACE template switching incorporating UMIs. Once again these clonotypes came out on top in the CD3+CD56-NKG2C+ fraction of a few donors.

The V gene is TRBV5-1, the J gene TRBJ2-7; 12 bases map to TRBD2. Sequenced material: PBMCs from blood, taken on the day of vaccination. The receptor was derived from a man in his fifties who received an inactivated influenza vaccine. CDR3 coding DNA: TGCGCCAGCAGCTTGGGGTCTGTGACTAGCGGGGGAAACTACGAGCAGTACTTC. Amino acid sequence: CASSLGSVTSGGNYEQYF.